This T cell receptor beta chain stems from a study of blood T cell repertoires in COVID-19. This CDR3 is built from 14 residues. The V and J ends lost 1 base and 7 bases respectively, with 11 bases between them. Germline lookup yields CDR1 LNHNV and CDR2 YYDKDF (reference sequence). Libraries were prepared by immunoSEQ multiplex PCR; TCRdb keeps only in-frame clonotypes and omits some of them. The table has approximately 220,000 clones, under 90% seen once. The source material was peripheral blood. The TCR originated in a woman aged 55-70 years who had recovered from COVID-19. The chain joins TRBV15 to TRBJ2-1, with D possibly TRBD1 on 6 matching bases. In DNA form, the CDR3 reads TGTGCCACCAGCAGAGGGTGGGGGCCGAATGAGCAGTTCTTC. Translation gives CATSRGWGPNEQFF.